This T cell receptor beta chain is drawn from a study of T cell responses to AZD1222 COVID-19 vaccine. Clones were read by immunoSEQ multiplex PCR, and TCRdb kept only the in-frame ones, dropping some. The sample carries about 110,000 clones, about 90% recorded once. Trimming removed 3 bases from V and 5 bases from J, with 5 bases in between. The CDR3 is 11 amino acids. CDR1 is LNHDA, CDR2 SQIVND, per germline (reference sequence). This receptor was obtained from an adult in good health. The chain employs TRBV19 and TRBJ2-7; D is unclear. The sequences come from peripheral blood, collected on day 0 of AZD1222 vaccination. CDR3 loop: CASSIQDEQYF. The CDR3 DNA is TGTGCCAGTAGTATCCAGGACGAGCAGTACTTC. The whole variable domain, filled in from reference TRBV19 and TRBJ2-7, reads DGGITQSPKYLFRKEGQNVTLSCEQNLNHDAMYWYRQDPGQGLRLIYYSQIVNDFQKGDIAEGYSVSREKKESFPLTVTSAQKNPTAFYLCASSIQDEQYFGPGTRLTVT.